This TCR beta chain appears in the sequencing data of a study of spatial heterogeneity in lung cancer. Findings of the study overall: Tumors with more nonsynonymous mutations had more expanded intratumoral alpha and beta TCRs.

This clonotype was counted between two and nine times. Its matching antigen is unknown. Regarding time point: sample taken at primary tumor resection. TCRdb used MiXCR to reprocess the 5' RACE reads, holding one entry per CDR3 protein. The sample lists 20,000 to 25,000 distinct CDR3 sequences; roughly 15% were seen once. The CDR3 runs 15 residues. This clonotype was sampled from a female donor with early-stage non-small cell lung cancer. This specimen was lung tumor tissue, taken at surgery. This chain joins TRBV21-1 and TRBJ2-7; the D call TRBD1 from the table was never checked on the DNA. TRBV21-1 has pseudogene status. The CDR3 here is CASSSRTGGPYEQYF. In DNA, the CDR3 is TGTGCCAGCAGCTCCCGGACAGGGGGACCCTACGAGCAGTACTTC.